This paragraph reports one T cell receptor beta chain. This entry is derived from a study of OX40 agonist ivuxolimab in advanced cancers. After removal of 6 bases from V and 6 bases from J, the junction contained 7 bases not matched to a gene. Germline CDR1 LNHDA, CDR2 SQIVND (reference sequence). The CDR3 covers 14 residues. Using immunoSEQ multiplex PCR, the repertoire was profiled, and TCRdb retains in-frame clones only, with some absent. The sample holds 60,000 to 85,000 clones, 90% seen once. This receptor was taken from an adult with an advanced solid tumor such as melanoma, head and neck, liver or kidney cancer. Sequences were derived from CD4+ or CD8+ T cells sorted from blood, sampled in a trial of the OX40 agonist ivuxolimab. The rearrangement uses TRBV19 and TRBJ1-1; 10 positions match TRBD1. For the CDR3, the DNA is TGTGCCAGTAGCCTGACAGGGGGCTATTCTGAAGCTTTCTTT. Residues: CASSLTGGYSEAFF. Filled out from reference TRBV19 and TRBJ1-1, the complete variable domain reads DGGITQSPKYLFRKEGQNVTLSCEQNLNHDAMYWYRQDPGQGLRLIYYSQIVNDFQKGDIAEGYSVSREKKESFPLTVTSAQKNPTAFYLCASSLTGGYSEAFFGQGTRLTVV.